Below are 27 T cell receptor beta chains sequenced from a single sample in a study of control samples from healthy donors and cancer patients (TCRdb year 2020). The library came from the immunoSEQ multiplex PCR assay. The immuneACCESS repertoire file appears here via TCRdb, limited to in-frame rearrangements. These files lack a portion of the clones; in checked studies, under half of the deficit traces to unresolved V genes, and the cause of the others is not known. Present in this sample are fewer than 200,000 clones, approximately 86% of which were seen just once. Together, the top ten hold roughly 5.3% of the sample. Material for sequencing was blood. The receptor source for this set is a woman aged 30 to 39 in good health.

J is TRBJ1-6 and V is TRBV4-2, with D hard to call. There are 18 residues in the CDR3. CDR1 and CDR2 (germline): LGHNA, YNFKEQ. V gave up 0 bases and J gave up 4 bases, with 16 bases separating them. The CDR3 sequence: CASSQDLGEQIYNSPLHF. CDR3 sequence (DNA): TGTGCCAGCAGCCAAGATCTGGGTGAGCAGATATATAATTCACCCCTCCACTTT.

This chain connects TRBV6-5 to TRBJ2-5, with 7 bases that match TRBD1. With 4 bases clipped from V and 7 bases from J, the junction kept 12 bases outside the gene matches. The CDR3 contains 15 residues. Germline V lookup: CDR1 MNHEY, CDR2 SVGAGI. The CDR3 nucleotides read TGTGCCAGCAGTTCGAGACAGGGCGGTGGAGGGACCCAGTACTTC. Protein product: CASSSRQGGGGTQYF.

This chain uses TRBV4-1 with TRBJ1-2; 7 bases match TRBD1. After removal of 2 bases from V and 8 bases from J, the junction contained 11 bases not matched to a gene. Germline CDR1 MGHRA, CDR2 YSYEKL. The CDR3 loop spans 15 amino acids. CDR3 sequence reads: CASSQFRQGVLGYTF. CDR3 nucleotides: TGCGCCAGCAGCCAATTTCGGCAGGGGGTCTTGGGCTACACCTTC.

This chain links TRBV9 with TRBJ2-2, with 7 bases identical to TRBD2. With 3 bases clipped from V and 0 bases from J, the junction kept 8 bases outside the gene matches. The CDR3 runs to 17 residues. CDR1 is SGDLS, CDR2 YYNGEE, per germline. The CDR3 protein is CASSDPWTRTNTGELFF. The DNA for the CDR3 is TGTGCCAGCAGCGACCCTTGGACTAGGACGAACACCGGGGAGCTGTTTTTT.

V is TRBV6-6 and J is TRBJ2-5, with TRBD1 matching 9 bases. V trimming: 6 bases; J trimming: 5 bases; junction bases outside the gene matches: 7. The CDR3 has 14 amino acids. CDR1 is MNHNY, CDR2 SVGAGI, per germline (reference sequence). The CDR3 protein is CASSPDRGSETQYF. The CDR3 bases are TGTGCCAGCAGCCCGGACAGGGGCTCGGAGACCCAGTACTTC.

This clone appeared a single time. The V call is TRBV25-1, the J call TRBJ1-4, with 8 bases identical to TRBD1. V trimming: 8 bases; J trimming: 2 bases; junction bases outside the gene matches: 4. The germline V gene has CDR1 MGHDK and CDR2 SYGVNS. The CDR3 length is 14 residues. Here the CDR3 reads CASGRTGTNEKLFF. In DNA, the CDR3 is TGTGCCAGCGGGCGGACAGGGACTAATGAAAAACTGTTTTTT.

The chain uses TRBV6-6 and TRBJ1-6; 9 nucleotides align to TRBD1. Germline trimming cut 4 bases from V and 9 bases from J; bases unmatched to any gene: 10. The CDR3 spans 16 residues. From germline, CDR1 is MNHNY and CDR2 SVGAGI (reference sequence). The CDR3 DNA reads TGTGCCAGCAGTTCCCATACCGGGACAGGGATTTCACCCCTCCACTTT. Its protein is CASSSHTGTGISPLHF.

The J gene is TRBJ1-1, the V gene TRBV5-5, with TRBD1 as a possible D gene (5 bases). The CDR3 is made up of 13 amino acids. Germline values: CDR1 SGHKS, CDR2 YYEKEE (reference sequence). V lost 2 bases and J lost 3, with 8 bases in between. The CDR3 nucleotides are TGTGCCAGCAGCTTAGCGACAGACACTGAAGCTTTCTTT. Amino acids: CASSLATDTEAFF.

The V gene is TRBV12-3 or TRBV12-4, the J gene TRBJ2-3; 7 bases line up with TRBD1. V gave up 6 bases and J gave up 5 bases; unmatched junction bases: 5. This CDR3 has 13 amino acids. CDR3 region: CASSLDRVDTQYF. CDR3 DNA: TGTGCCAGCAGCCTCGACAGGGTAGATACGCAGTATTTT.

The chain couples TRBV19 to TRBJ2-1, with 8 bases that match TRBD2. J lost 9 bases, V lost 7 bases, and 14 bases had no gene match. This CDR3 is 15 amino acids long. Germline CDR1 and CDR2: LNHDA and SQIVND (reference sequence). In DNA, the CDR3 is TGTGCCAGTAACGGGCGGGGGGCCGGGCGGGCTGAGCAGTTCTTC. As protein: CASNGRGAGRAEQFF.

V gene TRBV4-1 combines with J gene TRBJ2-7, with unresolved D. Germline lookup yields CDR1 MGHRA and CDR2 YSYEKL. This CDR3 contains 13 residues. Trimming removed 0 bases from V and 6 bases from J, with 9 bases in between. This CDR3 is CASSQDSRSEQYF. The CDR3 DNA is TGCGCCAGCAGCCAAGATTCCCGTAGCGAGCAGTACTTC.

The rearrangement joins TRBV5-1 to TRBJ1-3; D gene unclear. The CDR3 contains 15 residues. With 0 bases removed from V and 8 bases from J, the gap between germline ends came to 15 bases. Germline values: CDR1 SGHRS, CDR2 YFSETQ. The CDR3 nucleotides read TGCGCCAGCAGCTTGGACGGAGGGCTCTGGGACACCATATATTTT. Translation: CASSLDGGLWDTIYF.

This clone came up once. The rearrangement links TRBV6-6 to TRBJ2-6; D might be TRBD2 (6 bases). This CDR3 spans 19 amino acids. V was pared by 5 bases and J by 4 bases, with 24 bases between. Germline-derived CDR1 and CDR2 are MNHNY and SVGAGI (reference sequence). The CDR3 DNA sequence: TGTGCCAGCAGTCACACACGCGGGACGCCAGGGTTCGGGGCCAACGTCCTGACTTTC. Its translation is CASSHTRGTPGFGANVLTF.

This chain uses TRBV9 with TRBJ2-5, with 9 positions matching TRBD2. In germline, CDR1 is SGDLS, CDR2 YYNGEE. V was pared by 1 base and J by 0 bases, with 1 base of the junction left unmatched. There are 15 residues in the CDR3. The CDR3 spells CASSVLAGYQETQYF. CDR3 coding DNA: TGTGCCAGCAGCGTACTAGCGGGGTACCAAGAGACCCAGTACTTC.

This chain uses TRBV6-6 with TRBJ1-2; no clear D gene. V dropped 6 bases and J dropped 3 bases, with 8 bases sitting between them. Germline CDR1 MNHNY, CDR2 SVGAGI (reference sequence). The CDR3 spans 12 residues. The CDR3 protein is CASRRRDYGYTF. Written as DNA, the CDR3 is TGTGCCAGCAGACGGAGGGACTATGGCTACACCTTC.

This clone turned up a few times. The chain recombines TRBV9 with TRBJ1-6; 9 nucleotides align to TRBD1. The ends lost 4 bases at V and 10 bases at J; junction bases unmatched: 6. Per germline, CDR1 SGDLS and CDR2 YYNGEE. This CDR3 comprises 14 residues. Here the CDR3 DNA reads TGTGCCAGCAGCCCGGGACAGGGTGAATCACCCCTCCACTTT. It yields the protein CASSPGQGESPLHF.

Concerning this clone itself: The same CDR3 arises from other DNA sequences in this sample as well. The chain employs TRBV5-1 and TRBJ2-3, with 8 bases identical to TRBD1. The CDR3 contains 15 residues. The trim removed 0 bases at V and 4 bases at J, leaving 4 bases unmatched. CDR1 and CDR2 from the germline V gene are SGHRS and YFSETQ. Here the CDR3 reads CASSLVGRGPDTQYF. The CDR3 DNA reads as TGCGCCAGCAGCTTGGTAGGCAGGGGGCCAGATACGCAGTATTTT.

The J gene is TRBJ1-6, the V gene TRBV6-5; D is undetermined. The CDR3 has 15 amino acids. In germline, CDR1 is MNHEY, CDR2 SVGAGI. The V end lost 8 bases, the J end lost 6 bases, and 17 bases lay between the germline ends. The CDR3 region is CASGSPGRANSPLHF. CDR3 coding DNA: TGTGCCAGCGGATCTCCGGGGAGGGCTAATTCACCCCTCCACTTT.

The chain has TRBV9 and TRBJ2-3, with D perhaps assigned TRBD1 or TRBD2 (5 bases each). Germline loops: CDR1 SGDLS, CDR2 YYNGEE. The CDR3 runs 14 residues. V was pared by 4 bases and J by 4 bases, with 13 bases between. This CDR3 reads CASSLSPGPDTQYF. The CDR3 nucleotides read TGTGCCAGCAGCTTATCTCCGGGGCCAGATACGCAGTATTTT.

This clone was observed a handful of times. The rearrangement uses TRBV7-6 and TRBJ2-2; 11 bases map to TRBD1. V shed 1 base and J 5 bases; nucleotides not matched to a gene: 6. The germline CDR1 and CDR2 sequences are SGHVS and FNYEAQ. This CDR3 has 17 residues. CDR3 residues: CASSLVGTGGATGELFF. CDR3 DNA sequence: TGTGCCAGCAGCTTAGTCGGGACAGGGGGAGCTACCGGGGAGCTGTTTTTT.

This rearrangement joins TRBV7-8 to TRBJ1-1, with D possibly TRBD1 on 6 matching bases. V lost 1 base and J lost 5, with 17 bases in between. This CDR3 is built from 16 residues. From germline, CDR1 is SGHVS and CDR2 FQNEAQ. CDR3: CASSLGQGFEKTEAFF. CDR3 DNA: TGTGCCAGCAGCTTAGGTCAGGGGTTCGAGAAAACTGAAGCTTTCTTT.

This clone was detected only once. The chain employs TRBV5-1 and TRBJ2-5, with 10 positions matching TRBD1. Germline values: CDR1 SGHRS, CDR2 YFSETQ. This CDR3 contains 14 residues. V was pared by 4 bases and J by 6 bases, with 6 bases of the junction left unmatched. The CDR3 sequence is CASSMTGGEKTQYF. CDR3 in DNA: TGCGCCAGCAGCATGACAGGGGGCGAAAAGACCCAGTACTTC.

This chain uses TRBV7-9 with TRBJ1-5; D is unresolved. The germline V and J ends were trimmed by 6 bases and 4 bases, with 13 bases remaining between them. CDR1 is SEHNR, CDR2 FQNEAQ, per germline (reference sequence). This CDR3 region has 14 residues. The DNA of the CDR3 is TGTGCCAGCAGTCAGCCCTCTGGGAATCAGCCCCAGCATTTT. Protein product: CASSQPSGNQPQHF. Variable domain in full (rest from reference TRBV7-9 and TRBJ1-5): DTGVSQNPRHKITKRGQNVTFRCDPISEHNRLYWYRQTLGQGPEFLTYFQNEAQLEKSRLLSDRFSAERPKGSFSTLEIQRTEQGDSAMYLCASSQPSGNQPQHFGDGTRLSIL.

This clone was picked up one time. The V and J genes are TRBV19 and TRBJ2-5; D tentatively fits TRBD1 or TRBD2 (5 bases each). In germline, CDR1 is LNHDA, CDR2 SQIVND (reference sequence). Trimming shortened V by 6 bases and J by 2 bases, and 10 bases separated the two germline ends. The CDR3 is made up of 13 amino acids. CDR3 in DNA: TGTGCCAGTAGCGACGGGGCACAAGAGACCCAGTACTTC. It codes for CASSDGAQETQYF.

The rearrangement uses TRBV21-1 and TRBJ2-3; TRBD2 was called by the table and not checked on the DNA. TRBV21-1 is recorded as a pseudogene. The CDR3 is 15 residues long. The CDR3 here is CASSKVLRVTDTQYF. CDR3 nucleotide sequence: TGTGCCAGCAGCAAGGTCTTGCGTGTCACAGATACGCAGTATTTT.

This chain joins TRBV5-5 and TRBJ2-2, with 7 nucleotides matching TRBD2. Germline CDR1 SGHKS, CDR2 YYEKEE (reference sequence). After removal of 1 base from V and 2 bases from J, the junction contained 2 bases not matched to a gene. The CDR3 sequence is 15 residues long. The CDR3 here is CASSLSSGNTGELFF. The CDR3 coding sequence is TGTGCCAGCAGCTTGTCTAGCGGCAACACCGGGGAGCTGTTTTTT.

This chain joins TRBV2 and TRBJ2-7; D ambiguous. Germline-derived CDR1 and CDR2 are SNHLY and FYNNEI. V was pared by 4 bases and J by 3 bases, with 4 bases between. The CDR3 is made up of 11 amino acids. Written as DNA, the CDR3 is TGTGCCAGCAGTGCCTACTACGAGCAGTACTTC. Its protein is CASSAYYEQYF.